One sample yielded the 10 T cell receptor beta chains listed below, sequenced in a study of blood T cells in healthy people across ages. Then a second PCR, running roughly 7 to 11 cycles, was carried out with a sample-barcoded 5' primer and a J-beta primer mix. TCRdb itself ran the 5' RACE reads through MiXCR, one entry per CDR3 protein. The sample consists of about 1,400,000 distinct CDR3 sequences, around 59% of them appearing once. The sample was blood. These receptors all stem from a man younger than 30 in good health.

V and J are TRBV6-2 or TRBV6-3 and TRBJ2-7, with D maybe TRBD1 (5 bases). Germline CDR1 and CDR2: MNHEY and SVGEGT. Trimming removed 4 bases at V and 2 bases at J, with 18 bases between. The CDR3 extends over 16 amino acids. This CDR3 is CASSLSKTVSPYEQYF. The CDR3 nucleotides are TGTGCCAGCAGTTTGTCGAAGACAGTATCCCCCTACGAGCAGTACTTC.

The V gene is TRBV11-2, the J gene TRBJ2-3; the D gene is possibly TRBD1 (6 bases). Germline-derived CDR1 and CDR2 are SGHAT and FQNNGV. CDR3 size: 17 residues. Trimming shortened V by 5 bases and J by 0 bases, and 18 bases separated the two germline ends. The CDR3 region has the DNA TGTGCCAGCAGCCCAGTTCTTGGGACAACTAGCACAGATACGCAGTATTTT. Amino acid sequence: CASSPVLGTTSTDTQYF.

The chain recombines TRBV27 with TRBJ1-4; no clear D gene. CDR1 is MNHEY, CDR2 SMNVEV, per germline (reference sequence). Trimming took off 6 bases at V and 8 bases at J, with 13 bases between the two ends. This CDR3 has 13 residues. As DNA, the CDR3 is TGTGCCAGCAGACCGACAATTGGGGAAAAACTGTTTTTT. Translated: CASRPTIGEKLFF.

This chain links TRBV11-3 with TRBJ2-1; the D is unclear. With 5 bases removed from V and 15 bases from J, the gap between germline ends came to 20 bases. CDR1 is SGHNT, CDR2 YENEEA, per germline. The CDR3 covers 13 residues. CDR3 nucleotides: TGTGCCAGCAGCCCCGACCCCTCAGGACGCGTGTTCTTC. It specifies CASSPDPSGRVFF.

This clonotype has ten or more counts. The CDR3 DNA is TGTGCCAGCAGCGTAGGGCCTAACTATGGCTACACCTTC. It specifies CASSVGPNYGYTF. The chain joins TRBV7-2 to TRBJ1-2; D remains ambiguous. The length of the CDR3 is 13 residues. V dropped 5 bases and J dropped 0 bases, with 7 bases sitting between them. The germline V gene has CDR1 SGHTA and CDR2 FQGNSA. Together with reference TRBV7-2 and TRBJ1-2, the CDR3 gives the full variable domain: GAGVSQSPSNKVTEKGKDVELRCDPISGHTALYWYRQSLGQGLEFLIYFQGNSAPDKSGLPSDRFSAERTGGSVSTLTIQRTQQEDSAVYLCASSVGPNYGYTFGSGTRLTVV.

The chain joins TRBV28 to TRBJ2-6, with D possibly matching TRBD1 (5 bases). This CDR3 is 17 amino acids long. V gave up 2 bases and J gave up 0 bases, with 11 bases separating them. Germline V gene data show CDR1 as MDHEN and CDR2 as SYDVKM. CDR3 protein: CASSLIQGNSGANVLTF. The CDR3 DNA reads as TGTGCCAGCAGTTTAATCCAGGGTAACTCTGGGGCCAACGTCCTGACTTTC.

This sequence joins TRBV7-2 and TRBJ2-7; D perhaps matches TRBD1 (6 bases). The CDR3 totals 13 residues. V gave up 5 bases and J gave up 4 bases, with 12 bases separating them. CDR1 SGHTA and CDR2 FQGNSA come from the germline V gene. CDR3: CASSPNRVYEQYF. CDR3 DNA sequence: TGTGCCAGCAGCCCCAACAGGGTTTACGAGCAGTACTTC.

The table lists this clonotype with a few counts. V gene TRBV15 combines with J gene TRBJ2-7; no firm D call. This CDR3 spans 13 amino acids. The germline V and J ends were trimmed by 0 bases and 6 bases, with 9 bases remaining between them. Per the germline V gene, CDR1 is LNHNV and CDR2 is YYDKDF (reference sequence). CDR3 nucleotides: TGTGCCACCAGCAGAGATCGCGGCTCCGAGCAGTACTTC. Translating gives CATSRDRGSEQYF.

The CDR3 DNA sequence: TGTGCCAGCAGCCCAGACAGGGTGTCCTACAATGAGCAGTACTTC. The encoded protein is CASSPDRVSYNEQYF. The chain combines TRBV7-9 with TRBJ2-1; 7 bases map to TRBD1. The J call is in doubt because the DNA end fits TRBJ2-7 better. This CDR3 is 15 amino acids long. Germline loops: CDR1 SEHNR, CDR2 FQNEAQ (reference sequence).

This sequence joins TRBV20-1 and TRBJ2-5, with TRBD2 matching 7 bases. Germline assignment: CDR1 DFQATT and CDR2 SNEGSKA (reference sequence). The CDR3 totals 11 residues. Here the CDR3 reads CGGERGETQYF. For the CDR3, the DNA is TGCGGGGGGGAAAGAGGGGAGACCCAGTACTTC.